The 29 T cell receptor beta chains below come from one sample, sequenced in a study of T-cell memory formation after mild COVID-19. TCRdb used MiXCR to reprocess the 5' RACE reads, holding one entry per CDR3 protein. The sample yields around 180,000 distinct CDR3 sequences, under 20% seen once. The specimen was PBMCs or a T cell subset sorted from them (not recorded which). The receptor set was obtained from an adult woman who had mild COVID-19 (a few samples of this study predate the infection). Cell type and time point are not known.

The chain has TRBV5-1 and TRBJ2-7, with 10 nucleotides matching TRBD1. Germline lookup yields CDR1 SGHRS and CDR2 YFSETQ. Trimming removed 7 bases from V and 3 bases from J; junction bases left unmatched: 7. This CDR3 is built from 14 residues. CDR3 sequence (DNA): TGCGCCAGCGTCTCCGGGACAGGGGACTACGAGCAGTACTTC. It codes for CASVSGTGDYEQYF.

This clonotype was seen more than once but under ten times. CDR3 sequence: CASSSSITMTDTQYF. The CDR3 DNA reads as TGCGCCAGCAGCTCCTCTATCACTATGACAGATACGCAGTATTTT. The chain employs TRBV5-1 and TRBJ2-3; D remains unclear. V gave up 3 bases and J gave up 3 bases, with 14 bases separating them. The germline V gene encodes CDR1 SGHRS and CDR2 YFSETQ. The CDR3 covers 15 residues. The variable domain in full, completed from reference TRBV5-1 and TRBJ2-3, reads KAGVTQTPRYLIKTRGQQVTLSCSPISGHRSVSWYQQTPGQGLQFLFEYFSETQRNKGNFPGRFSGRQFSNSRSEMNVSTLELGDSALYLCASSSSITMTDTQYFGPGTRLTVL.

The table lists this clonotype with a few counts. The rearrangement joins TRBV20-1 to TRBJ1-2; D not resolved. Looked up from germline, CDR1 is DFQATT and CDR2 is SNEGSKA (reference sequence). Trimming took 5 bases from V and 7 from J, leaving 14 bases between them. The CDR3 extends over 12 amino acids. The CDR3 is CSAYDGAGGYTF. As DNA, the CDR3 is TGCAGTGCTTATGACGGCGCGGGTGGCTACACCTTC.

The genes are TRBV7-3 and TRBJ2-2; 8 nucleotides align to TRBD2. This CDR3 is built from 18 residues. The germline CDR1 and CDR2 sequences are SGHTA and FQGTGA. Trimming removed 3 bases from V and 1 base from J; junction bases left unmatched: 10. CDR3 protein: CASSFVRTSGRNTGELFF. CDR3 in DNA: TGTGCCAGCAGCTTCGTTCGTACTAGCGGAAGGAACACCGGGGAGCTGTTTTTT.

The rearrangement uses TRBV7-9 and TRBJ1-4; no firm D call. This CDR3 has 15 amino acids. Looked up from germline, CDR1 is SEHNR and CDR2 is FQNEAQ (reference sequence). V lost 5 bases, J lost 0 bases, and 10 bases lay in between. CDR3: CASSPSGPTNEKLFF. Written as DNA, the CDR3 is TGTGCCAGCAGCCCCAGTGGCCCAACTAATGAAAAACTGTTTTTT.

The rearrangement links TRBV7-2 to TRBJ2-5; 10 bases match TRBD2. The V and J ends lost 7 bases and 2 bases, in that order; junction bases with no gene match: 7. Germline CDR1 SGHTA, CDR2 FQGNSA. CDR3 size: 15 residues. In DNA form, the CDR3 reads TGTGCCAGCAACCCCCAAGCGGGAGGGCAAGAGACCCAGTACTTC. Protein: CASNPQAGGQETQYF.

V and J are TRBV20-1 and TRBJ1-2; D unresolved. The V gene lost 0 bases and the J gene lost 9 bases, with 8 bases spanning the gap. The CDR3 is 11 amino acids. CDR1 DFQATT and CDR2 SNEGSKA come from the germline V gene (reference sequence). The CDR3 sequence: CSARDTPSYTF. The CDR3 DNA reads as TGCAGTGCTAGAGATACCCCGAGCTACACCTTC.

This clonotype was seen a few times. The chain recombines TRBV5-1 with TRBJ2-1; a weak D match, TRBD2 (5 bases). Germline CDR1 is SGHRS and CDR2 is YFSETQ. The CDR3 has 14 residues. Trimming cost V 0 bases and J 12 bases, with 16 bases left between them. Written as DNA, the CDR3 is TGCGCCAGCAGCTTGGCCGTGGAAGGAGGTGGGCAGTTCTTC. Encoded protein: CASSLAVEGGGQFF.

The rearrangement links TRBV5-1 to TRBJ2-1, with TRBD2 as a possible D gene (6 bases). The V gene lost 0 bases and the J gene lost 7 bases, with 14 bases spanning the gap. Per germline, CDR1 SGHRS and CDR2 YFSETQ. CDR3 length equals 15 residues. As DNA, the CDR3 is TGCGCCAGCAGCTTGGAAGGCAGGGAGGAAAATGAGCAGTTCTTC. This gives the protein CASSLEGREENEQFF.

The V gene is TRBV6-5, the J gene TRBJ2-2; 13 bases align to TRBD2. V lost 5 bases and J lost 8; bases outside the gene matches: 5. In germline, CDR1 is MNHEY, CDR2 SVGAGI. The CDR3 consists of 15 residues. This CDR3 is CASSTTSGRRGELFF. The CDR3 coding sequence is TGTGCCAGCAGTACGACTAGCGGGAGGAGGGGGGAGCTGTTTTTT.

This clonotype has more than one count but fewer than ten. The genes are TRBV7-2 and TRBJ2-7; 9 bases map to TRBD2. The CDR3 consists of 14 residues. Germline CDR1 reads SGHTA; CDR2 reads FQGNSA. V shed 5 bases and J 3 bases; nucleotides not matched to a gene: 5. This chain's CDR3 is CASSVSGRNYEQYF. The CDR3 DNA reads TGTGCCAGCAGCGTGAGCGGGAGGAACTACGAGCAGTACTTC.

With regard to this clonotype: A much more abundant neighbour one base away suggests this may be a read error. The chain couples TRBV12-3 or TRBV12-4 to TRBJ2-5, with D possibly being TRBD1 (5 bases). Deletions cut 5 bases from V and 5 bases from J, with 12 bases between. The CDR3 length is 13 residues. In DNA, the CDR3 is TGTGCCAGCAGTCCAGGGTCCCACGAGACCCAGTACTTC. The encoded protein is CASSPGSHETQYF.

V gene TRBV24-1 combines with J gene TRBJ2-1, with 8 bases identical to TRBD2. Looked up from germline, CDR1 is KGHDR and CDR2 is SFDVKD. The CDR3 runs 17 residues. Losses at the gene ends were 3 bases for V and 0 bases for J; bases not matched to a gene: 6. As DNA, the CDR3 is TGTGCCACCAGTGATACCTCGGGAGGGATCTCCTACAATGAGCAGTTCTTC. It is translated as CATSDTSGGISYNEQFF.

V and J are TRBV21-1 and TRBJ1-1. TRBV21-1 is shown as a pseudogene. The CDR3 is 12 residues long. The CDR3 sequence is CASMRENTEAFF. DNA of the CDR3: TGTGCCAGCATGAGAGAGAACACTGAAGCTTTCTTT.

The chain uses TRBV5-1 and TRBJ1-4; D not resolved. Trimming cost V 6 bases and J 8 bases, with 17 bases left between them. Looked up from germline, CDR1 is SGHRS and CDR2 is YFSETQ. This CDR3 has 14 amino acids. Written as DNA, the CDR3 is TGCGCCAGCACCGGAGGTACCTCAGGAGAAAAACTGTTTTTT. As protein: CASTGGTSGEKLFF. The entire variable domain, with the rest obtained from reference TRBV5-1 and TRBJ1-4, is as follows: KAGVTQTPRYLIKTRGQQVTLSCSPISGHRSVSWYQQTPGQGLQFLFEYFSETQRNKGNFPGRFSGRQFSNSRSEMNVSTLELGDSALYLCASTGGTSGEKLFFGSGTQLSVL.

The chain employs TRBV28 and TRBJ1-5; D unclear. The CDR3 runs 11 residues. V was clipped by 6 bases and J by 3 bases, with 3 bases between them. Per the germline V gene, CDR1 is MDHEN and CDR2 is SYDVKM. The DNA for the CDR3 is TGTGCCAGCAGAAACAATCAGCCCCAGCATTTT. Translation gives CASRNNQPQHF.

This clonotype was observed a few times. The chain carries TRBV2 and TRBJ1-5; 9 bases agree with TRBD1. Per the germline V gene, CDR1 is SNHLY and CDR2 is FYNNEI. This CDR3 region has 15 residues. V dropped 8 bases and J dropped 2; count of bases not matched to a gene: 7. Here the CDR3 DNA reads TGTGCCAGCGGACAGGGGTACATTGGCAATCAGCCCCAGCATTTT. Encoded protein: CASGQGYIGNQPQHF.

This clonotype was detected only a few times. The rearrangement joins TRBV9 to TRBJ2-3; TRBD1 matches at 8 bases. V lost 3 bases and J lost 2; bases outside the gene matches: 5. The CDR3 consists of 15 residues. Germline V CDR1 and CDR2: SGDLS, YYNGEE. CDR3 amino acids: CASSASQGVTDTQYF. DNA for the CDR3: TGTGCCAGCAGCGCCTCACAGGGGGTCACAGATACGCAGTATTTT.

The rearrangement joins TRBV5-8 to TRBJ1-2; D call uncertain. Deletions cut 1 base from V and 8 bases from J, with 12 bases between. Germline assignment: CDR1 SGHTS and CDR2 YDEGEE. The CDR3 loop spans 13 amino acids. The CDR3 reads CASSLYANAGYTF. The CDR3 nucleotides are TGTGCCAGCAGCTTGTACGCTAATGCGGGCTACACCTTC.

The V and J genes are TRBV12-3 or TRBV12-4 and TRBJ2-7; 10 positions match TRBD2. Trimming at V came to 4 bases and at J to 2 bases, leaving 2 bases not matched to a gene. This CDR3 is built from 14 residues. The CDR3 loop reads CASSSSGGAYEQYF. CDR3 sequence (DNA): TGTGCCAGCAGTTCCAGCGGGGGGGCCTACGAGCAGTACTTC.

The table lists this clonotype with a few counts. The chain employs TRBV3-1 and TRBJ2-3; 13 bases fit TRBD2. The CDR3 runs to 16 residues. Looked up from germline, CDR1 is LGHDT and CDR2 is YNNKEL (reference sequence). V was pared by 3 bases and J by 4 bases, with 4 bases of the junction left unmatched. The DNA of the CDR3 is TGTGCCAGCAGCCAGCAACTAGCGGGGGGGCCAGATACGCAGTATTTT. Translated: CASSQQLAGGPDTQYF.

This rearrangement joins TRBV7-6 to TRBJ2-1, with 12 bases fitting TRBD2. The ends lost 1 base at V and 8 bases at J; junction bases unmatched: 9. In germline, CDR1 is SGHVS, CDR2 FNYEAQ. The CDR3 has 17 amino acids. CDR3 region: CASSLDPPSGGGHEQFF. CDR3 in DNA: TGTGCCAGCAGCTTAGATCCCCCTAGCGGGGGGGGTCATGAGCAGTTCTTC.

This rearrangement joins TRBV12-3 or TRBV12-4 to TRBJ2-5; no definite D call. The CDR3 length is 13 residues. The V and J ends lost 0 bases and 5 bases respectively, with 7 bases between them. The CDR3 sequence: CASSLAESETQYF. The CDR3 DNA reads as TGTGCCAGCAGTTTAGCCGAATCTGAGACCCAGTACTTC.

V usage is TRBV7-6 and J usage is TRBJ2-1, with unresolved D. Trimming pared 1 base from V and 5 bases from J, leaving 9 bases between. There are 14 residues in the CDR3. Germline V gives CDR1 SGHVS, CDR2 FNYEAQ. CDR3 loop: CASSLVGMDNEQFF. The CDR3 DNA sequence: TGTGCCAGCAGCTTAGTAGGTATGGACAATGAGCAGTTCTTC. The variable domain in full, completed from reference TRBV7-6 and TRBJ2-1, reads GAGVSQSPRYKVTKRGQDVALRCDPISGHVSLYWYRQALGQGPEFLTYFNYEAQQDKSGLPNDRFSAERPEGSISTLTIQRTEQRDSAMYRCASSLVGMDNEQFFGPGTRLTVL.

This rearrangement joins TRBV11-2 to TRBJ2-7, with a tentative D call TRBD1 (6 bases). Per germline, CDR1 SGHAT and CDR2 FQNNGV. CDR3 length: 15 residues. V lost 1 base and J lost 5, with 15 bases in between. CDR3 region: CASSLVFQGSNEQYF. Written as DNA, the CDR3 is TGTGCCAGCAGCTTAGTATTTCAGGGGAGCAACGAGCAGTACTTC.

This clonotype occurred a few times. In DNA form, the CDR3 reads TGCAGTGCTGCCGGGACAGGGGGCGGTCAGCCCCAGCATTTT. Its translation is CSAAGTGGGQPQHF. The V gene is TRBV20-1, the J gene TRBJ1-5, with 12 nucleotides matching TRBD1. The germline CDR1 and CDR2 sequences are DFQATT and SNEGSKA (reference sequence). J gave up 6 bases and V 5 bases, and 5 bases lay outside the gene matches. The CDR3 covers 14 residues.

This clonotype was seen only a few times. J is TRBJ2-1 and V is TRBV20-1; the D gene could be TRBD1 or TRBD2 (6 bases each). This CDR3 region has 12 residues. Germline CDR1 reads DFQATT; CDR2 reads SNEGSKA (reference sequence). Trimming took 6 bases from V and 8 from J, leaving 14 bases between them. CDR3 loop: CSAEEGVHEQFF. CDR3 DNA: TGCAGTGCGGAGGAGGGGGTCCATGAGCAGTTCTTC.

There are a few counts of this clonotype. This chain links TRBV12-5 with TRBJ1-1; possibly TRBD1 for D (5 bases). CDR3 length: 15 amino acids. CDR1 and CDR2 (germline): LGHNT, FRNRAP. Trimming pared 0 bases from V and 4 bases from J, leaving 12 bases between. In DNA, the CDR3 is TGTGCTAGTGGTTTGGTACTGGGGCCAGGCACTGAAGCTTTCTTT. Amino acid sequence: CASGLVLGPGTEAFF.

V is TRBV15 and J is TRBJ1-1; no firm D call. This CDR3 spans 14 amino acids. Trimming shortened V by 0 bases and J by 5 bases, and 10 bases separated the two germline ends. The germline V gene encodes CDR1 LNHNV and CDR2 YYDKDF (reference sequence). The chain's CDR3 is CATSRDHGETEAFF. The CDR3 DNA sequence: TGTGCCACCAGCAGAGATCACGGAGAGACTGAAGCTTTCTTT. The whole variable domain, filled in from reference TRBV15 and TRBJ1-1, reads DAMVIQNPRYQVTQFGKPVTLSCSQTLNHNVMYWYQQKSSQAPKLLFHYYDKDFNNEADTPDNFQSRRPNTSFCFLDIRSPGLGDTAMYLCATSRDHGETEAFFGQGTRLTVV.